In this sample, the clone carrying this T cell receptor (beta chain) turned up many times. Antigen specificity is unknown. MiXCR, applied by TCRdb to the reads, yields one record per CDR3 protein. The sample records under 250,000 distinct CDR3 sequences, roughly 6.5% being singletons. The sample is drawn from a study of T cell repertoires in cytomegalovirus infection. Turning to the study itself: It can be stated that public TCR beta signatures indicated CMV infection as well as a matching HLA type.

Findings and limits, study-wide: Ex vivo responses were dominated by HLA-C-restricted CMV-specific TCR beta clonotypes. Totalled public TCR beta family frequency picked out people who carried CMV plus the relevant HLA.

There are 15 residues in the CDR3. CDR1 is SGHRS and CDR2 is YFSETQ in the germline V gene. Between the trimmed V and J ends, which lost 2 bases and 4 bases, there was a span of 15 bases. The chain carries TRBV5-1 and TRBJ1-1; maybe TRBD1 (6 bases). The receptor comes from a human donor in good health (CMV status not recorded). Some clones in this sample may be carry-over from other donors' samples. Material: PBMCs. The CDR3 sequence: CASSLWGARGTEAFF. DNA for the CDR3: TGCGCCAGCAGCTTATGGGGGGCGCGGGGCACTGAAGCTTTCTTT. The full variable domain, its missing parts supplied by reference TRBV5-1 and TRBJ1-1, is KAGVTQTPRYLIKTRGQQVTLSCSPISGHRSVSWYQQTPGQGLQFLFEYFSETQRNKGNFPGRFSGRQFSNSRSEMNVSTLELGDSALYLCASSLWGARGTEAFFGQGTRLTVV.